This T cell receptor (beta chain) originates from a study of memory CD4+ T cells and cytomegalovirus serostatus. The sort gate was single viable CD3+CD4+CD8-CD45RO+ cells for memory CD4+ T cells. Study-level results: Median bootstrapped AUC for CMV status was about 0.96 originally, around 0.91 US-trained.

On this clone: Its antigen is unidentified.

Looked up from germline, CDR1 is MNHEY and CDR2 is SVGAGI. This CDR3 comprises 14 residues. Trimming removed 4 bases from V and 7 bases from J; junction bases left unmatched: 8. Only in-frame clones appear in the TCRdb table, and some are missing; sequencing was by immunoSEQ multiplex PCR. Among about 67,000 clones listed, about 80% were seen once. The sequencing sample was made of memory CD4+ T cells from blood. The sequence was collected from an adult in good health and CMV-seropositive. V gene TRBV6-5 combines with J gene TRBJ1-2; 8 nucleotides match TRBD1. This CDR3 reads CASSWGTGGSGYTF. CDR3 DNA sequence: TGTGCCAGCAGTTGGGGTACAGGGGGTAGTGGCTACACCTTC.